The clone carrying this T cell receptor beta chain was found a few times. Time point: patch test 2, 6 weeks after DPC sensitization. The sample's treatment: therapeutic diphenylcyclopropenone sensitization with weekly scalp DPC. The junction had 7 bases not matched to a gene; V was cut back by 5 bases and J by 2 bases. Germline CDR1 and CDR2: MDHEN and SYDVKM. The CDR3 contains 15 residues. These data belong to a study of human T cells and chemical hapten exposure. Overall study: TCR yields per sample varied mostly from small pooled library volume differences.

The library put unique molecular identifiers onto individual cDNA molecules. TCRdb processed the RACE reads anew with MiXCR; each CDR3 protein has one entry. There are a few hundred thousand distinct CDR3 sequences in the sample; just under 6.5% occur only once, and about 6% lies in the top ten. The material was whole blood, obtained in connection with sensitization to the hapten diphenylcyclopropenone (DPC). This receptor was obtained from a woman younger than 35 with alopecia areata. Some clones in this sample may be carry-over from other donors' samples. The chain is built from TRBV28 and TRBJ2-7; 9 nucleotides match TRBD1. CDR3 coding DNA: TGTGCCAGCAGTGCACAGGGGGCCGGCACCTACGAGCAGTACTTC. Amino acid sequence: CASSAQGAGTYEQYF. The full variable domain, its missing parts supplied by reference TRBV28 and TRBJ2-7, is DVKVTQSSRYLVKRTGEKVFLECVQDMDHENMFWYRQDPGLGLRLIYFSYDVKMKEKGDIPEGYSVSREKKERFSLILESASTNQTSMYLCASSAQGAGTYEQYFGPGTRLTVT.